This TCR beta chain was identified during a study of blood T cell repertoires in COVID-19. For the study at large: Sites across the United States, Italy and Spain contributed samples from acute and convalescent COVID-19.

V shed 4 bases, J shed 7 bases, and the junction held 4 bases outside the gene matches. The CDR3 runs to 12 residues. Per the germline V gene, CDR1 is SGHTA and CDR2 is FQGNSA. Authors' methods: Scientists estimated how many nucleated cells there were by amplifying reference gene primers. Sequenced by immunoSEQ multiplex PCR; TCRdb stores in-frame clones only, minus some. Clone size and the V and J calls come from that table; the DNA yielded D and trimming. This table has roughly 4,900 clones, 73% appearing once. This clone has only a few counts. This chain joins TRBV7-2 and TRBJ2-7; the match to TRBD1 covers 7 bases. Source material: peripheral blood. The receptor was derived from a human donor in a cohort sampled during active COVID-19. CDR3: CASSSTGVEQYF. DNA for the CDR3: TGTGCCAGCAGCTCTACAGGGGTTGAGCAGTACTTC.